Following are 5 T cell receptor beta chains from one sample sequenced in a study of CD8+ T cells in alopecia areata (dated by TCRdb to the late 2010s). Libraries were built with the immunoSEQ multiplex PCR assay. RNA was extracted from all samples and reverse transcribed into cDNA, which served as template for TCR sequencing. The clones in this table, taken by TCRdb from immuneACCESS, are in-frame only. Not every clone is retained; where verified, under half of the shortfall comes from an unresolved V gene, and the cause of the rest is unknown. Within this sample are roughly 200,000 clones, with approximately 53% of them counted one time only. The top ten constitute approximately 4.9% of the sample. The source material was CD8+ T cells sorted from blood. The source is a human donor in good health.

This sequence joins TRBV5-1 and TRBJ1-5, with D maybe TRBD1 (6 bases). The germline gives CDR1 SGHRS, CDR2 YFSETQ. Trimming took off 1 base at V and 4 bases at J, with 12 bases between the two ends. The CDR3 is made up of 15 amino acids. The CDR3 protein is CASSLNGQINQPQHF. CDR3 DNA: TGCGCCAGCAGCTTGAACGGACAGATAAATCAGCCCCAGCATTTT. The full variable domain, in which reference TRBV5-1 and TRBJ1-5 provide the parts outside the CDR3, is KAGVTQTPRYLIKTRGQQVTLSCSPISGHRSVSWYQQTPGQGLQFLFEYFSETQRNKGNFPGRFSGRQFSNSRSEMNVSTLELGDSALYLCASSLNGQINQPQHFGDGTRLSIL.

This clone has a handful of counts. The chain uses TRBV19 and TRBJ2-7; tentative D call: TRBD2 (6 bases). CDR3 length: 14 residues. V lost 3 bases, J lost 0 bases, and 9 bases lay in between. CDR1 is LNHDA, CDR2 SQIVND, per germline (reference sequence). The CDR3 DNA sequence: TGTGCCAGTAGTATCGGGACTGCCTCCTACGAGCAGTACTTC. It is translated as CASSIGTASYEQYF.

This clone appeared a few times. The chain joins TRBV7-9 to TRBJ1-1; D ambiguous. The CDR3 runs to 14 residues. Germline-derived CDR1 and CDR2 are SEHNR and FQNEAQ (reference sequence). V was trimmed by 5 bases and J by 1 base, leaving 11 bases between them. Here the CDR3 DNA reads TGTGCCAGCAGCCTGCTTGGCTCGAACACTGAAGCTTTCTTT. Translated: CASSLLGSNTEAFF.

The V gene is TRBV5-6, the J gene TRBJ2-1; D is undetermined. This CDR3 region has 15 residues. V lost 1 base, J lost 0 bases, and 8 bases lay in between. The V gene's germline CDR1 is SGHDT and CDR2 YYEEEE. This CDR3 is CASSLNSFSYNEQFF. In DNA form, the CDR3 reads TGTGCCAGCAGCTTGAACAGCTTCTCCTACAATGAGCAGTTCTTC.

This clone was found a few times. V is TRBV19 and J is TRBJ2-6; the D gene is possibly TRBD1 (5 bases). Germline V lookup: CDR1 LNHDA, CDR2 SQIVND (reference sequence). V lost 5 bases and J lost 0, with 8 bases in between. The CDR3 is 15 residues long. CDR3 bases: TGTGCCAGTAGTGTCGACAGCTCTGGGGCCAACGTCCTGACTTTC. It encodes CASSVDSSGANVLTF.